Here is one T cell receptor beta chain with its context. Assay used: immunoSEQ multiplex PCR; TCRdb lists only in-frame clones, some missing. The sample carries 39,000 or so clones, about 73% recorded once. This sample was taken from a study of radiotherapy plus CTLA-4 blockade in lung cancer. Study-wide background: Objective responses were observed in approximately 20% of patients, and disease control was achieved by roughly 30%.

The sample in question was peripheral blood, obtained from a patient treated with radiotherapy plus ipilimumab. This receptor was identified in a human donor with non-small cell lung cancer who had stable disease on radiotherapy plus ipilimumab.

The chain's CDR3 is CASSADRGETQYF. The CDR3 DNA follows: TGTGCCAGCAGCGCCGACAGGGGAGAGACCCAGTACTTC. The J gene is TRBJ2-5, the V gene TRBV9; 8 bases are shared with TRBD1. This CDR3 has 13 amino acids. V lost 3 bases to trimming and J lost 4 bases; unmatched junction nucleotides: 2. Per germline, CDR1 SGDLS and CDR2 YYNGEE.